The present entry profiles one T cell receptor beta chain with its context. Its antigen is undetermined. In germline, CDR1 is MDHEN, CDR2 SYDVKM. Trimming removed 5 bases from V and 3 bases from J; junction bases left unmatched: 4. The CDR3 consists of 14 residues. Assay: immunoSEQ multiplex PCR; the TCRdb copy retains only in-frame clones and omits some. The top ten hold roughly 0.36% of the sample, which has roughly 1,600,000 clones, around 98.5% seen once. This specimen comes from a study of shared clonotypes between healthy human individuals. General study results and limits: Some naive CD4 clonotypes, 4% to 6%, turned up in common across a few donors. Rarefaction showed that sequencing of sorted subsets was incomplete (despite large depth). A reduction in generation probabilities was seen for non-shared clonotypes relative to those shared by all four donors.

What was sequenced was naive CD4+ T cells sorted from blood. Indicated subset: CD45RA+ positively selected. The sequence was collected from a man aged 25-40 years in good health. J is TRBJ2-7 and V is TRBV28; 10 bases line up with TRBD1. CDR3 in amino acids: CASSGTGEFYEQYF. Written as DNA, the CDR3 is TGTGCCAGCAGTGGGACAGGGGAATTCTACGAGCAGTACTTC.